This T cell receptor (beta chain) was found in a study of cytomegalovirus exposure and HLA in healthy donors. Study observations and caveats: Using a false discovery rate of 0.05, a later analysis showed that 16,951 TCR beta sequences were associated with HLA alleles. Researchers reported in a later analysis that a missense DCLRE1C variant was tied to TCR beta V- and J-gene trimming. An analysis done earlier found most TCR beta V segments productive about 87% or about 30% of the time.

The PCR was carried out with 60 Vbeta primers and 13 Jbeta primers. The data were produced by immunoSEQ multiplex PCR, yet TCRdb's version contains in-frame clones alone and is incomplete. This sample has roughly 120,000 clones; roughly 15% occur once, and the top ten carry 1.9%. For this clone: The antigen remains unidentified.

V lost 1 base, J lost 7 bases, and 6 bases stayed unmatched. The germline V gene has CDR1 GTSNPN and CDR2 SVGIG (reference sequence). The CDR3 consists of 15 residues. Material: PBMCs. This receptor was obtained from a woman aged 18 to 35 in good health and CMV-seronegative. This chain links TRBV30 with TRBJ1-6; 8 nucleotides agree with TRBD1. The CDR3 DNA is TGTGCCTGGAGTGCAGGGGGCAGTGGGAATTCACCCCTCCACTTT. It codes for CAWSAGGSGNSPLHF.